The 17 T cell receptor beta chains reported below all come from one sample, sequenced in a study of blood T cell repertoires in COVID-19. The method was immunoSEQ multiplex PCR; TCRdb's version includes in-frame clones alone and lacks a portion of them. Here the sample spans some 31,000 clones, approximately 78% being singletons. The sample taken for sequencing was peripheral blood. The receptors originated from a woman aged 60-70 years with acute or convalescent COVID-19.

V gene TRBV5-1 combines with J gene TRBJ1-1; no clear D gene. The germline CDR1 and CDR2 sequences are SGHRS and YFSETQ. The CDR3 runs to 16 residues. Between the trimmed V and J ends, which lost 5 bases and 1 base, there was a span of 18 bases. CDR3 region: CASSPRLSDGNTEAFF. The DNA of the CDR3 is TGCGCCAGCAGTCCCCGACTCAGTGACGGGAACACTGAAGCTTTCTTT.

The J gene is TRBJ1-2, the V gene TRBV19; tentative D call: TRBD1 (6 bases). V shed 5 bases and J shed 6 bases, with 22 bases lying between them. CDR1 is LNHDA, CDR2 SQIVND, per germline (reference sequence). CDR3 size: 16 residues. The CDR3 nucleotides read TGTGCCAGTAGTTTCCCCGGGCAGGGGCGATCTGATGGCTACACCTTC. Translated, it gives CASSFPGQGRSDGYTF.

The chain joins TRBV21-1 to TRBJ2-7; the table gives TRBD1 as D, unverified against the DNA. TRBV21-1 is a listed pseudogene. This CDR3 region has 14 residues. CDR3 amino acids: CASSPRDSPYEQYF. CDR3 coding DNA: TGTGCCAGCAGCCCCCGGGACAGCCCCTACGAGCAGTACTTC.

The chain joins TRBV30 to TRBJ1-4; D gene ambiguous. V lost 5 bases to trimming and J lost 0 bases, with 7 bases between them. The germline V gene encodes CDR1 GTSNPN and CDR2 SVGIG (reference sequence). This CDR3 spans 13 amino acids. The CDR3 protein is CAWFRATNEKLFF. CDR3 in DNA: TGTGCCTGGTTCCGGGCAACTAATGAAAAACTGTTTTTT.

The chain's CDR3 is CASSLGTGGISPLHF. The CDR3 DNA reads TGCGCCAGCAGCTTGGGCACAGGGGGAATATCACCCCTCCACTTT. The genes are TRBV5-1 and TRBJ1-6, with TRBD1 matching over 8 bases. Trimming at V came to 0 bases and at J to 10 bases, leaving 6 bases not matched to a gene. The CDR3 sequence is 15 residues long. Germline loops: CDR1 SGHRS, CDR2 YFSETQ.

J is TRBJ2-2 and V is TRBV27; 8 bases are a match to TRBD1. The CDR3 is 16 residues long. The junction had 11 bases not matched to a gene; V was cut back by 4 bases and J by 7 bases. Germline V gene lookup returns CDR1 MNHEY and CDR2 SMNVEV (reference sequence). In nucleotides, the CDR3 is TGTGCCAGCAGTTATCGAGGGACAGGCATGGACGGGGAGCTGTTTTTT. As protein: CASSYRGTGMDGELFF.

V gene TRBV18 combines with J gene TRBJ1-2; TRBD1 matches at 7 bases. V shed 0 bases, J shed 0 bases, and the junction held 7 bases outside the gene matches. CDR3 length: 17 residues. Looked up from germline, CDR1 is KGHSH and CDR2 is LQKENI. Here the CDR3 DNA reads TGTGCCAGCTCACCACCACCGGGACAGCAAGCTAACTATGGCTACACCTTC. This gives the protein CASSPPPGQQANYGYTF.

This clone was seen more than once but under ten times. The chain employs TRBV27 and TRBJ1-1, with TRBD1 matching over 7 bases. CDR1 is MNHEY and CDR2 is SMNVEV in the germline V gene (reference sequence). The CDR3 loop spans 15 amino acids. V lost 5 bases to trimming and J lost 5 bases; unmatched junction nucleotides: 11. The chain's CDR3 is CASSKIAPGQTEAFF. For the CDR3, the DNA is TGTGCCAGCAGTAAAATTGCTCCGGGACAGACTGAAGCTTTCTTT.

This clone was counted a single time. This chain connects TRBV4-2 to TRBJ2-3; TRBD2 matches at 11 bases. This CDR3 spans 16 amino acids. The junction had 2 bases not matched to a gene; V was cut back by 0 bases and J by 3 bases. Germline V gene sequence: CDR1 LGHNA, CDR2 YNFKEQ. The CDR3 region has the DNA TGTGCCAGCAGCCAAGACCCTAGCGGGGGGACAGATACGCAGTATTTT. The encoded protein is CASSQDPSGGTDTQYF.

Only a few counts were recorded for this clone. V is TRBV4-1 and J is TRBJ2-2; D perhaps matches TRBD1 (5 bases). V was trimmed by 0 bases and J by 6 bases, leaving 8 bases between them. The germline gives CDR1 MGHRA, CDR2 YSYEKL. The CDR3 has 14 residues. CDR3 nucleotides: TGCGCCAGCAGCCAAGAAGGGGTGGCCGGGGAGCTGTTTTTT. This gives the protein CASSQEGVAGELFF.

A single count supports this clone. The chain employs TRBV3-1 (or the pseudogene TRBV3-2) and TRBJ2-2; no definite D call. CDR1 and CDR2 (germline): LGHDT, YNNKEL (reference sequence). The CDR3 covers 15 residues. V was cut by 4 bases and J by 1 base, with 10 bases left in between. CDR3 in DNA: TGTGCCAGCAGCCCCGGAACGGGGAACACCGGGGAGCTGTTTTTT. Translation: CASSPGTGNTGELFF.

This clone has a handful of counts. CDR3 amino acids: CASSLMGQPWAEAFF. The CDR3 DNA reads TGTGCCAGCAGCTTAATGGGGCAGCCCTGGGCTGAAGCTTTCTTT. This chain connects TRBV7-3 to TRBJ1-1, with D possibly matching TRBD1 (5 bases). V was cut by 1 base and J by 6 bases, with 15 bases left in between. Germline values: CDR1 SGHTA, CDR2 FQGTGA. The length of the CDR3 is 15 residues.

This rearrangement joins TRBV6-6 to TRBJ1-1, with 7 bases lining up with TRBD1. CDR3 length: 16 residues. With 5 bases clipped from V and 5 bases from J, the junction kept 14 bases outside the gene matches. Looked up from germline, CDR1 is MNHNY and CDR2 is SVGAGI (reference sequence). CDR3 coding DNA: TGTGCCAGCAGTCCACAGGGGAAGTCTATCGGGACTGAAGCTTTCTTT. Its translation: CASSPQGKSIGTEAFF.

The chain has TRBV19 and TRBJ1-4, with 9 bases lining up with TRBD1. After removal of 8 bases from V and 7 bases from J, the junction contained 11 bases not matched to a gene. This CDR3 is 15 amino acids long. Per the germline V gene, CDR1 is LNHDA and CDR2 is SQIVND (reference sequence). This CDR3 is CASENTGQGPEKLFF. In DNA form, the CDR3 reads TGTGCCAGTGAGAATACGGGACAGGGCCCTGAAAAACTGTTTTTT. The variable domain in full, completed from reference TRBV19 and TRBJ1-4, reads DGGITQSPKYLFRKEGQNVTLSCEQNLNHDAMYWYRQDPGQGLRLIYYSQIVNDFQKGDIAEGYSVSREKKESFPLTVTSAQKNPTAFYLCASENTGQGPEKLFFGSGTQLSVL.

This clone was counted between two and nine times. The chain joins TRBV12-3 or TRBV12-4 to TRBJ2-2; maybe TRBD1 (5 bases). Between the trimmed V and J ends, which lost 2 bases and 5 bases, there was a span of 6 bases. The CDR3 extends over 13 amino acids. The CDR3, as DNA: TGTGCCAGCAGTTTACAGGGAACCGGGGAGCTGTTTTTT. Protein sequence: CASSLQGTGELFF.

The gene calls are TRBV9 and TRBJ1-2; D is perhaps TRBD1 (6 bases). Germline V gene sequence: CDR1 SGDLS, CDR2 YYNGEE. V dropped 5 bases and J dropped 3 bases, with 17 bases sitting between them. This CDR3 region has 15 residues. CDR3 amino acids: CASRYRDGADYGYTF. CDR3 coding DNA: TGTGCCAGCAGGTACAGGGATGGTGCGGACTATGGCTACACCTTC. Filled out from reference TRBV9 and TRBJ1-2, the complete variable domain reads DSGVTQTPKHLITATGQRVTLRCSPRSGDLSVYWYQQSLDQGLQFLIQYYNGEERAKGNILERFSAQQFPDLHSELNLSSLELGDSALYFCASRYRDGADYGYTFGSGTRLTVV.

CDR3 nucleotide sequence: TGTGCCAGCAGTTCAGCGGGGGGGCCGGATACGCAGTATTTT. Its translation: CASSSAGGPDTQYF. This chain uses TRBV6-5 with TRBJ2-3; 10 bases agree with TRBD2. CDR1 is MNHEY, CDR2 SVGAGI, per germline. The length of the CDR3 is 14 residues. The V segment lost 4 bases and the J segment 6 bases; nucleotides outside the gene matches: 4.